This note documents a single T cell receptor (beta chain) sequence. The antigen is not known. A clone one base away is much larger, so this may be a read error. The data derive from a study of human T cells and chemical hapten exposure. Study-level findings and limits: Relative to control repertoires, expanded TCRs gave rise to significantly more large CDR3 similarity clusters.

The time point denotes: pre-sensitization, week 0. The treatment is: therapeutic diphenylcyclopropenone sensitization with weekly scalp DPC. Total RNA was isolated from whole blood that had not been fractionated. The CDR3 is made up of 16 amino acids. Germline V gene lookup returns CDR1 SGHTA and CDR2 FQGNSA. In the original workflow: Ranging from about 20,000 to 750,000, TCR counts per sample had a median value of around 91,000. In TCRdb, the RACE reads were re-called with MiXCR into one record per CDR3 protein. The V and J calls were determined by TCRdb, not by the authors. This sample has about 120,000 distinct CDR3 sequences, with roughly 13% found just once.

This chain uses TRBV7-2 with TRBJ2-2, with a weak D call TRBD2 (6 bases). The sample consisted of whole blood, taken in connection with sensitization to the hapten diphenylcyclopropenone (DPC). This sequence was found in a woman younger than 30 with alopecia areata. Some clones in this sample may be carry-over from other donors' samples. The CDR3 loop reads CASSLGRRGPTGGLFF. DNA for the CDR3: TGTGCCAGCAGCTTAGGACGTAGGGGCCCAACCGGGGGGCTGTTTTTT.